Below are 24 T cell receptor beta chains sequenced from a single sample in a study of blood T cell repertoires in COVID-19. This table comes from immunoSEQ multiplex PCR, and its TCRdb copy is limited to in-frame clones, with some not included. This sample yields roughly 200,000 clones, of which about 77% are seen a single time; roughly 2.8% belongs to the top ten. Input material: peripheral blood. These receptors were collected from a woman of 80 years or more with active or convalescent COVID-19.

This clone was observed once. This rearrangement joins TRBV5-4 to TRBJ2-1; a possible D gene is TRBD1 (6 bases). V was cut by 0 bases and J by 7 bases, with 17 bases left in between. The CDR3 runs 16 residues. In germline, CDR1 is SGHNT, CDR2 YYREEE (reference sequence). The chain's CDR3 is CASSLVWGPQDNEQFF. The CDR3 DNA sequence: TGTGCCAGCAGCTTGGTATGGGGGCCCCAGGATAATGAGCAGTTCTTC.

The chain has TRBV5-8 and TRBJ1-2; TRBD1 matches 7 bases. Germline lookup yields CDR1 SGHTS and CDR2 YDEGEE. The trim removed 6 bases at V and 2 bases at J, leaving 13 bases unmatched. The CDR3 consists of 16 residues. The CDR3 DNA reads as TGTGCCAGCACCTCGACATGGGACAGTCAGAACTATGGCTACACCTTC. Protein sequence: CASTSTWDSQNYGYTF.

This chain connects TRBV30 to TRBJ1-4; D may be TRBD1 (6 bases). Germline CDR1 reads GTSNPN; CDR2 reads SVGIG (reference sequence). Trimming took off 1 base at V and 7 bases at J, with 13 bases between the two ends. CDR3 length equals 14 residues. The DNA for the CDR3 is TGTGCCTGGAGTGCAGACAGGACCCCTGAAAAACTGTTTTTT. It encodes CAWSADRTPEKLFF.

V usage is TRBV10-3 and J usage is TRBJ2-3, with D perhaps TRBD2 (6 bases). The CDR3 runs to 13 residues. Trimming pared 11 bases from V and 0 bases from J, leaving 12 bases between. Germline values: CDR1 ENHRY, CDR2 SYGVKD. The DNA of the CDR3 is TGTGCCGCGGGACGGGCTAGCACAGATACGCAGTATTTT. Translated: CAAGRASTDTQYF.

This sequence joins TRBV4-3 and TRBJ1-4; D ambiguous. V dropped 0 bases and J dropped 7 bases, with 15 bases sitting between them. The CDR3 loop spans 16 amino acids. The germline CDR1 and CDR2 sequences are LGHNA and YSLEER. CDR3 residues: CASSQDRAGRFEKLFF. The CDR3 nucleotides read TGCGCCAGCAGCCAAGATAGGGCGGGTCGGTTTGAAAAACTGTTTTTT.

The chain combines TRBV6-2 or TRBV6-3 with TRBJ1-6; maybe TRBD1 (5 bases). Germline V gene sequence: CDR1 MNHEY, CDR2 SVGEGT. Trimming cost V 0 bases and J 0 bases, with 9 bases left between them. CDR3 length equals 17 residues. The CDR3 nucleotides are TGTGCCAGCAGTTACTCATACGACAGCTCCTATAATTCACCCCTCCACTTT. Its translation: CASSYSYDSSYNSPLHF.

This sequence joins TRBV3-1 (or the pseudogene TRBV3-2) and TRBJ1-2; no firm D call. The germline CDR1 and CDR2 sequences are LGHDT and YNNKEL (reference sequence). Trimming took 0 bases from V and 2 from J, leaving 16 bases between them. The CDR3 contains 17 residues. For the CDR3, the DNA is TGTGCCAGCAGCCAAGAAGTCGGAACGGGTTTAAACTATGGCTACACCTTC. Translation gives CASSQEVGTGLNYGYTF.

This chain joins TRBV5-1 and TRBJ2-5, with TRBD1 matching over 8 bases. This CDR3 comprises 14 residues. With 2 bases clipped from V and 2 bases from J, the junction kept 2 bases outside the gene matches. Germline CDR1 reads SGHRS; CDR2 reads YFSETQ. CDR3: CASSLQGVQETQYF. In DNA, the CDR3 is TGCGCCAGCAGCTTACAGGGGGTTCAAGAGACCCAGTACTTC.

This clone was counted ten times or more. The chain is built from TRBV7-9 and TRBJ1-1; 10 nucleotides agree with TRBD1. The CDR3 consists of 15 residues. Germline CDR1 reads SEHNR; CDR2 reads FQNEAQ (reference sequence). Trimming took 6 bases from V and 4 from J; bases not matched to a gene: 8. This CDR3 is CASSRQGAQGTEAFF. The CDR3 DNA reads TGTGCCAGCAGTCGACAGGGGGCTCAGGGCACTGAAGCTTTCTTT.

The rearrangement links TRBV5-1 to TRBJ2-1; TRBD1 agrees at 9 bases. This CDR3 comprises 16 residues. The V gene end was trimmed by 1 base and the J gene end by 5 bases; junction bases not matched to a gene: 7. The germline gives CDR1 SGHRS, CDR2 YFSETQ. CDR3 nucleotide sequence: TGCGCCAGCAGCTTGTCTTTGGGACAGGGAAACAATGAGCAGTTCTTC. This gives the protein CASSLSLGQGNNEQFF.

The rearrangement links TRBV19 to TRBJ2-1, with D perhaps TRBD1 (5 bases). This CDR3 has 17 residues. Trimming took off 3 bases at V and 5 bases at J, with 20 bases between the two ends. Germline CDR1 and CDR2: LNHDA and SQIVND (reference sequence). The CDR3, as DNA: TGTGCCAGTAGTATCTGGTTGGGGCGAGACATACACAATGAGCAGTTCTTC. Protein: CASSIWLGRDIHNEQFF. The variable domain in full, with the rest retrieved from reference TRBV19 and TRBJ2-1, is DGGITQSPKYLFRKEGQNVTLSCEQNLNHDAMYWYRQDPGQGLRLIYYSQIVNDFQKGDIAEGYSVSREKKESFPLTVTSAQKNPTAFYLCASSIWLGRDIHNEQFFGPGTRLTVL.

The V call is TRBV6-5, the J call TRBJ2-7; D perhaps matches TRBD2 (6 bases). Trimming left V 7 bases short and J 3 bases short, with 13 bases between. Germline loops: CDR1 MNHEY, CDR2 SVGAGI. The length of the CDR3 is 13 residues. The CDR3 is CASIRDGGYEQYF. Written as DNA, the CDR3 is TGTGCCAGCATCAGGGACGGGGGCTACGAGCAGTACTTC.

This clone was detected once. This chain links TRBV5-1 with TRBJ2-3; the D gene is possibly TRBD2 (5 bases). The CDR3 consists of 13 residues. V was pared by 2 bases and J by 6 bases, with 10 bases between. Per the germline V gene, CDR1 is SGHRS and CDR2 is YFSETQ. CDR3 region: CASSLLGGDTQYF. As DNA, the CDR3 is TGCGCCAGCAGCTTACTAGGCGGGGATACGCAGTATTTT.

The chain joins TRBV15 to TRBJ2-3, with a tentative D call TRBD2 (7 bases). Germline V CDR1 and CDR2: LNHNV, YYDKDF (reference sequence). Trimming removed 4 bases at V and 0 bases at J, with 14 bases between. This CDR3 has 16 amino acids. CDR3 sequence reads: CATSIRRGRSTDTQYF. As DNA, the CDR3 is TGTGCCACCAGCATACGGCGGGGGCGTAGCACAGATACGCAGTATTTT.

This clone has only a few counts. The V call is TRBV10-3, the J call TRBJ1-2; the match to TRBD1 covers 8 bases. The CDR3 runs 15 residues. The germline CDR1 and CDR2 sequences are ENHRY and SYGVKD. V shed 2 bases and J 7 bases; nucleotides not matched to a gene: 9. CDR3 nucleotide sequence: TGTGCCATCAGTGAGGGCCAGGGGGCCACCTCTGGCTACACCTTC. It encodes CAISEGQGATSGYTF.

The V and J genes are TRBV9 and TRBJ2-2, with D hard to call. The CDR3 runs 16 residues. Trimming left V 4 bases short and J 1 base short, with 14 bases between. Germline V CDR1 and CDR2: SGDLS, YYNGEE. CDR3 loop: CASSPLFRKNTGELFF. CDR3 coding DNA: TGTGCCAGCAGCCCCCTCTTCAGGAAGAACACCGGGGAGCTGTTTTTT.

This clone was detected only a few times. The chain joins TRBV4-2 to TRBJ2-7; weak D call: TRBD2 (7 bases). Germline V gene sequence: CDR1 LGHNA, CDR2 YNFKEQ. Trimming removed 1 base at V and 7 bases at J, with 11 bases between. There are 13 residues in the CDR3. CDR3 region: CASSQGGGAEQYF. CDR3 DNA sequence: TGTGCCAGCAGCCAAGGTGGGGGGGCTGAGCAGTACTTC.

The J gene is TRBJ2-5, the V gene TRBV7-9; tentative D call: TRBD1 (5 bases). Trimming removed 3 bases at V and 4 bases at J, with 9 bases between. Germline-derived CDR1 and CDR2 are SEHNR and FQNEAQ (reference sequence). CDR3 length: 13 residues. The DNA for the CDR3 is TGTGCCAGCAGCTTGGGGCTTGGAGAGACCCAGTACTTC. It is translated as CASSLGLGETQYF.

This clone was found a few times. The chain combines TRBV19 with TRBJ1-2, with 7 bases identical to TRBD1. The junction had 3 bases not matched to a gene; V was cut back by 7 bases and J by 4 bases. This CDR3 has 12 amino acids. Germline CDR1 and CDR2: LNHDA and SQIVND (reference sequence). Here the CDR3 DNA reads TGTGCCAGTACCGACAGGGTCTATGGCTACACCTTC. Translating gives CASTDRVYGYTF.

This rearrangement joins TRBV7-9 to TRBJ1-1, with TRBD1 matching over 8 bases. J gave up 3 bases and V 5 bases, and 8 bases lay outside the gene matches. The CDR3 is 15 amino acids. Germline V CDR1 and CDR2: SEHNR, FQNEAQ (reference sequence). The CDR3 DNA is TGTGCCAGCAGCCCCCTAGACAGGGGTTACACTGAAGCTTTCTTT. Amino acids: CASSPLDRGYTEAFF.

This chain uses TRBV5-1 with TRBJ2-3; TRBD1 aligns across 10 bases. The ends lost 4 bases at V and 0 bases at J; junction bases unmatched: 2. CDR3 length: 15 residues. CDR1 and CDR2 (germline): SGHRS, YFSETQ. CDR3 region: CASSDRGLSTDTQYF. CDR3 bases: TGCGCCAGCAGCGACAGGGGGCTAAGCACAGATACGCAGTATTTT.

The chain uses TRBV7-9 and TRBJ1-5; D is possibly TRBD1 (6 bases). This CDR3 is built from 14 residues. The germline V and J ends were trimmed by 10 bases and 3 bases, with 16 bases remaining between them. CDR1 is SEHNR, CDR2 FQNEAQ, per germline (reference sequence). Here the CDR3 reads CAIQRGGANQPQHF. The CDR3 DNA sequence: TGTGCCATTCAAAGGGGGGGAGCCAATCAGCCCCAGCATTTT.

This sequence joins TRBV19 and TRBJ1-2, with unresolved D. V gave up 5 bases and J gave up 8 bases, with 9 bases separating them. CDR1 and CDR2 from the germline V gene are LNHDA and SQIVND (reference sequence). The CDR3 consists of 11 residues. For the CDR3, the DNA is TGTGCCAGTAGTCTCTCCCGGGGCTACACCTTC. Translated: CASSLSRGYTF. Looking up the rest from reference TRBV19 and TRBJ1-2 gives the full variable domain: DGGITQSPKYLFRKEGQNVTLSCEQNLNHDAMYWYRQDPGQGLRLIYYSQIVNDFQKGDIAEGYSVSREKKESFPLTVTSAQKNPTAFYLCASSLSRGYTFGSGTRLTVV.

This clone was observed a few times. The chain combines TRBV10-1 with TRBJ1-5; D might be TRBD1 (6 bases). V was shortened by 6 bases and J by 7 bases, with 13 bases between the two germline ends. Germline loops: CDR1 WNHNN, CDR2 SYGVQD (reference sequence). The CDR3 covers 13 residues. The CDR3 loop reads CASSPGTTQPQHF. The CDR3 DNA reads TGCGCCAGCAGCCCCGGGACAACGCAGCCCCAGCATTTT.